The entry below describes one T cell receptor (beta chain). The data derive from a study of CD8 T cells in ankylosing spondylitis. TCRdb ran MiXCR on the 5' RACE reads and lists one entry per CDR3 protein. Of approximately 210,000 distinct CDR3 sequences in the sample, around 13% are singletons; the top ten hold approximately 16%. This clonotype originated in a male donor with ankylosing spondylitis or in good health (not recorded which). Sequencing was carried out using blood, either unsorted or a sorted T cell fraction (not recorded which).

CDR3 sequence (DNA): TGTGCCAGCACCTGGACAGGGGTCAATGAGCAGTTCTTC. As protein: CASTWTGVNEQFF. The chain combines TRBV13 with TRBJ2-1; 9 bases align to TRBD1. Per the germline V gene, CDR1 is PRHDT and CDR2 is FYEKMQ (reference sequence). The junction had 4 bases not matched to a gene; V was cut back by 7 bases and J by 6 bases. This CDR3 contains 13 residues.